This TCR beta chain is from a study of OX40 agonist ivuxolimab in advanced cancers. Generated by immunoSEQ multiplex PCR, the TCRdb table keeps only in-frame clones and is missing some. The sample holds about 12,000 clones, roughly three quarters seen once. A few counts support this clone. This TCR was recovered from an adult with an advanced solid tumor such as melanoma, head and neck, liver or kidney cancer. Specimen: CD4+ or CD8+ T cells sorted from blood, collected in a trial of the OX40 agonist ivuxolimab.

The CDR3 DNA sequence: TGTGCCAGCAGCCCGGGACAGAACACTGAAGCTTTCTTT. Translation: CASSPGQNTEAFF. The V and J genes are TRBV11-1 and TRBJ1-1; D might be TRBD1 (6 bases). Deletions cut 5 bases from V and 1 base from J, with 8 bases between. This CDR3 is 13 amino acids long. Germline V gene lookup returns CDR1 SGHAT and CDR2 FQDESV (reference sequence).